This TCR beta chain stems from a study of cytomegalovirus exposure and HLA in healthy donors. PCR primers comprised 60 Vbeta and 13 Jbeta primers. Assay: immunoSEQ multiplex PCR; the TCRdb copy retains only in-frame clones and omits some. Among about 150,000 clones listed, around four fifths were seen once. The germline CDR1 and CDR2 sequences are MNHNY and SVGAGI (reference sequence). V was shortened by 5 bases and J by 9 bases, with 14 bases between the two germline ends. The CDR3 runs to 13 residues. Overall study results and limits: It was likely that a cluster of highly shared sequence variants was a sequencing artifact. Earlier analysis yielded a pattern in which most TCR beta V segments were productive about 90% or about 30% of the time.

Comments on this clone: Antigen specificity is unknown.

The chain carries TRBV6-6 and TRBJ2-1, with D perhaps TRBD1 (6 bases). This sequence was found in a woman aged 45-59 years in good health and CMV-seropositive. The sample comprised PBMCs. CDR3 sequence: CASSTDRSGEQFF. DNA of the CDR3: TGTGCCAGCAGTACTGACAGGTCCGGTGAGCAGTTCTTC.